This record covers a single TCR beta chain. As yet, its antigen is unknown. Produced via immunoSEQ multiplex PCR; TCRdb's table is partial and in-frame only. There are 30,000 to 45,000 clones in the sample; over 70% occur only once, and about 2.5% lies in the top ten. Germline assignment: CDR1 SGHTA and CDR2 FQGTGA. The CDR3 runs 12 residues. Trimming pared 5 bases from V and 4 bases from J, leaving 3 bases between. The data belong to a study of T cells in localized non-small cell lung cancer. Study-level findings and limits: Uninvolved adjacent lung showed the highest T cell clonality, exceeding tumor.

The source was peripheral blood, collected before any cancer treatment. The V and J genes are TRBV7-3 and TRBJ2-6; D gene uncertain. The TCR comes from a woman aged 35-75 years with stage I lung adenocarcinoma. The CDR3 region has the DNA TGTGCCAGCAGCGGAGGGGCCAACGTCCTGACTTTC. Translated: CASSGGANVLTF.